This TCR beta chain was captured by sequencing in a study of T-cell reconstitution after alpha-beta-depleted transplantation in children. Looked up from germline, CDR1 is LGHDT and CDR2 is YNNKEL (reference sequence). This CDR3 is 17 amino acids long. Trimming took off 1 base at V and 3 bases at J, with 19 bases between the two ends. Unique molecular identifiers were incorporated into the prepared TCRbeta library. TCRdb used MiXCR to reprocess the PCR reads, holding one entry per CDR3 protein. The sample yields 330,000 or so distinct CDR3 sequences, about 9.4% seen once. Study-level points and caveats: Some patients' high day-60 TCRbeta diversity was traced to surviving recipient T cells and thymic progenitors.

This clonotype was counted at least ten times. What it recognizes is unknown. The V and J genes are TRBV3-1 and TRBJ2-7, with D perhaps being TRBD1 or TRBD2 (5 bases each). The source is a boy younger than two with acute myeloid leukemia, due to receive a stem cell transplant. The starting material was PBMCs, obtained before TCRalphabeta/CD19-depleted stem cell transplant. The CDR3 bases are TGTGCCAGCAGCCAAGTAGTTTGGGGAGACAGAGGCTACGAGCAGTACTTC. It encodes CASSQVVWGDRGYEQYF.